The 32 T cell receptor beta chains given below trace back to one sample, sequenced in a study of blood T cells in healthy people across ages. Next came a second PCR, run for roughly 6 to 11 cycles, which used a sample-barcoded 5' primer along with a J-beta primer mix. Each CDR3 protein is one row after TCRdb ran MiXCR on the 5' RACE reads. This sample has about 730,000 distinct CDR3 sequences, with roughly two fifths found just once. Sequences were obtained from blood. These receptors all stem from a woman aged 60-75 years in good health.

The chain uses TRBV29-1 and TRBJ2-7; 12 bases fit TRBD1. CDR1 and CDR2 from the germline V gene are SQVTM and ANQGSEA. The CDR3 is 14 residues long. The J segment lost 8 bases and the V segment lost 7 bases, leaving 12 bases of the junction unmatched. Here the CDR3 DNA reads TGCAGCGCAGAAGTGGGACAGGGGGCAACGAAGCAGTACTTC. It yields the protein CSAEVGQGATKQYF.

The rearrangement joins TRBV21-1 to TRBJ2-4; whether TRBD1, the table's D call, matches the DNA was not checked. TRBV21-1 is marked as a pseudogene. The CDR3 contains 20 residues. The CDR3 DNA sequence: TGTGCCAGCAGCGAGGGTTATCGGGGGGCAAAGGAAGGCATAAAAAACATTCAGTACTTC. Protein product: CASSEGYRGAKEGIKNIQYF.

The table lists this clonotype with a few counts. This chain links TRBV20-1 with TRBJ2-2, with a weak D call TRBD2 (6 bases). Trimming took off 6 bases at V and 5 bases at J, with 16 bases between the two ends. CDR1 is DFQATT and CDR2 is SNEGSKA in the germline V gene (reference sequence). The length of the CDR3 is 14 residues. The CDR3 DNA reads TGCAGTGCAGCGCGGGACCCCCAAACCGGGGAGCTGTTTTTT. Translated, it gives CSAARDPQTGELFF.

The chain couples TRBV6-5 to TRBJ2-2; 7 bases are shared with TRBD2. The germline CDR1 and CDR2 sequences are MNHEY and SVGAGI. This CDR3 contains 17 residues. V lost 2 bases to trimming and J lost 4 bases; unmatched junction nucleotides: 10. The CDR3 loop is CASSYREGGSSTGELFF. CDR3 DNA: TGTGCCAGCAGTTACCGAGAGGGCGGGAGTTCCACCGGGGAGCTGTTTTTT.

This clonotype occurred a few times. The rearrangement links TRBV19 to TRBJ2-7, with 7 bases fitting TRBD2. Judging by the DNA end, TRBJ2-5 fits better; the J call may be wrong. The germline CDR1 and CDR2 sequences are LNHDA and SQIVND (reference sequence). The CDR3 runs 14 residues. Written as DNA, the CDR3 is TGTGCCAGCGGTGGTCTAGCGGTTGGGGAGACCCAGTACTTC. It translates to CASGGLAVGETQYF.

The sample holds a few counts of this clonotype. The genes are TRBV29-1 and TRBJ1-1; D not resolved. CDR3 size: 12 residues. Trimming removed 0 bases from V and 6 bases from J, with 8 bases in between. Germline V gene lookup returns CDR1 SQVTM and CDR2 ANQGSEA. This chain's CDR3 is CSVEEGFSEAFF. Here the CDR3 DNA reads TGCAGCGTTGAAGAAGGGTTCTCTGAAGCTTTCTTT.

V usage is TRBV3-1 and J usage is TRBJ2-1; D ambiguous. V lost 1 base, J lost 6 bases, and 10 bases lay in between. Germline CDR1 LGHDT, CDR2 YNNKEL (reference sequence). This CDR3 is 14 amino acids long. CDR3: CASSQAEFRNEQFF. In nucleotides, the CDR3 is TGTGCCAGCAGCCAAGCGGAGTTTCGCAATGAGCAGTTCTTC.

This clonotype was detected a few times. The chain employs TRBV11-2 and TRBJ2-3; 10 bases map to TRBD2. Germline CDR1 SGHAT, CDR2 FQNNGV. The CDR3 length is 15 residues. The V gene end was trimmed by 0 bases and the J gene end by 6 bases; junction bases not matched to a gene: 3. CDR3 sequence: CASSLDASGGDTQYF. CDR3 in DNA: TGTGCCAGCAGCTTAGATGCTAGCGGGGGTGATACGCAGTATTTT.

This chain links TRBV3-1 with TRBJ1-1, with D possibly TRBD1 on 6 matching bases. There are 15 residues in the CDR3. Germline values: CDR1 LGHDT, CDR2 YNNKEL (reference sequence). The ends were cut back, 7 bases at V and 4 bases at J, with 19 bases in the middle. Here the CDR3 reads CASNPYTGLSTEAFF. The CDR3 DNA reads TGTGCCAGCAACCCTTATACAGGGCTCAGCACTGAAGCTTTCTTT.

The V and J genes are TRBV30 and TRBJ2-4; 7 nucleotides line up with TRBD2. The end of the DNA is better explained by TRBJ2-5, so the J call may be wrong. This CDR3 is built from 11 residues. Germline CDR1 is GTSNPN and CDR2 is SVGIG (reference sequence). The CDR3 DNA is TGTGCCGGGGGGGTCCAAGAGACCCAGTACTTC. This encodes CAGGVQETQYF.

The chain couples TRBV24-1 to TRBJ2-1, with TRBD2 identical over 9 bases. Germline V gives CDR1 KGHDR, CDR2 SFDVKD. The CDR3 extends over 17 amino acids. Trimming at V came to 2 bases and at J to 2 bases, leaving 6 bases not matched to a gene. Here the CDR3 reads CATSDSGGGGPYNEQFF. In DNA, the CDR3 is TGTGCCACCAGTGATTCGGGCGGGGGGGGACCCTACAATGAGCAGTTCTTC.

The chain employs TRBV29-1 and TRBJ2-7; 10 bases are shared with TRBD1. This CDR3 comprises 13 residues. CDR1 and CDR2 (germline): SQVTM, ANQGSEA. CDR3 coding DNA: TGCACCCTGGGGGACAGGGGTAACAATGAGCAGTACTTC. Its protein is CTLGDRGNNEQYF.

The gene calls are TRBV2 and TRBJ2-2, with 9 bases fitting TRBD1. Trimming removed 7 bases from V and 8 bases from J; junction bases left unmatched: 11. This CDR3 region has 15 residues. From germline, CDR1 is SNHLY and CDR2 FYNNEI. The CDR3 loop reads CASKNRDRVSGELFF. Here the CDR3 DNA reads TGTGCCAGCAAGAACCGGGACAGGGTATCTGGGGAGCTGTTTTTT.

To note about this clonotype: Being one base from a much bigger clone, this may be a read error. This chain uses TRBV27 with TRBJ2-7; possible D gene TRBD2, 5 bases. The V gene's germline CDR1 is MNHEY and CDR2 SMNVEV (reference sequence). The CDR3 runs 14 residues. V lost 5 bases and J lost 1, with 12 bases in between. CDR3 in amino acids: CASSVREGSYEQYF. The CDR3 DNA follows: TGTGCCAGCAGTGTCCGGGAAGGATCCTACGAGCAGTACTTC.

This clonotype occurred many times. CDR3 nucleotides: TGCGCCAGCAGAGTGGACTCGTCCTACGAGCAGTACTTC. It encodes CASRVDSSYEQYF. V gene TRBV5-1 combines with J gene TRBJ2-7; D is perhaps TRBD2 (5 bases). Germline V gene lookup returns CDR1 SGHRS and CDR2 YFSETQ. V lost 5 bases, J lost 1 base, and 10 bases lay in between. This CDR3 contains 13 residues.

As concerns this clonotype: A single base separates this from a much larger clone, so it may be a read error. This sequence joins TRBV6-2 or TRBV6-3 and TRBJ2-4, with a tentative D call TRBD1 (5 bases). The DNA end favors TRBJ2-7, so the J call may be wrong. CDR1 is MNHEY and CDR2 is SVGEGT in the germline V gene. This CDR3 spans 14 amino acids. CDR3: CASSPVDSPYEQYF. CDR3 DNA sequence: TGTGCCAGCAGTCCCGTCGACAGTCCCTACGAGCAGTACTTC.

The sample holds a few counts of this clonotype. The V gene is TRBV20-1, the J gene TRBJ2-7; 15 nucleotides line up with TRBD2. Germline lookup yields CDR1 DFQATT and CDR2 SNEGSKA (reference sequence). V lost 8 bases and J lost 2; bases outside the gene matches: 4. This CDR3 has 14 residues. The CDR3 DNA sequence: TGCAGTTCTGGACTAGCGGGAGGGCCCTACGAGCAGTACTTC. Translated, it gives CSSGLAGGPYEQYF.

The chain recombines TRBV5-1 with TRBJ1-1; TRBD1 aligns across 10 bases. The junction had 7 bases not matched to a gene; V was cut back by 6 bases and J by 5 bases. The CDR3 is 14 amino acids. From germline, CDR1 is SGHRS and CDR2 YFSETQ. CDR3 sequence: CASIIWTGGTEAFF. The CDR3 bases are TGCGCCAGCATCATTTGGACAGGGGGGACTGAAGCTTTCTTT.

At least ten counts were recorded for this clonotype. For the CDR3, the DNA is TGTGCCAGCAGCCAAGAACGCGCCGGCGCCGGGGGAGATACGCAGTATTTT. Translating it yields CASSQERAGAGGDTQYF. V gene TRBV4-2 combines with J gene TRBJ2-3; tentatively, D is TRBD2 (6 bases). The germline CDR1 and CDR2 sequences are LGHNA and YNFKEQ. With 0 bases removed from V and 5 bases from J, the gap between germline ends came to 18 bases. The CDR3 covers 17 residues.

The gene calls are TRBV14 and TRBJ2-3; TRBD2 matches 9 bases. CDR1 and CDR2 from the germline V gene are SGHDN and FVKESK. The CDR3 has 18 residues. J lost 2 bases, V lost 1 base, and 10 bases had no gene match. CDR3 DNA sequence: TGTGCCAGCAGCCAAGGCCAAGGGCTAGCGGGAACCACAGATACGCAGTATTTT. Its protein product is CASSQGQGLAGTTDTQYF.

Only a few counts were recorded for this clonotype. The chain has TRBV20-1 and TRBJ2-5; 10 nucleotides line up with TRBD2. The CDR3 has 14 amino acids. CDR1 and CDR2 from the germline V gene are DFQATT and SNEGSKA (reference sequence). The trim removed 5 bases at V and 6 bases at J, leaving 9 bases unmatched. The CDR3 bases are TGCAGTGCTCCAGCGGGGGGGCTGGGAAAGACCCAGTACTTC. Amino acids: CSAPAGGLGKTQYF.

J is TRBJ2-5 and V is TRBV5-4; no reliable D call. CDR3 length equals 13 residues. The germline gives CDR1 SGHNT, CDR2 YYREEE (reference sequence). Trimming removed 6 bases at V and 2 bases at J, with 11 bases between. The CDR3 sequence: CASTRGPQETQYF. CDR3 DNA sequence: TGTGCCAGCACCCGTGGCCCTCAAGAGACCCAGTACTTC.

This chain links TRBV12-5 with TRBJ2-5, with 12 bases aligning to TRBD2. With V trimmed by 1 base and J by 0 bases, 0 bases remained unmatched. This CDR3 has 16 amino acids. The germline V gene encodes CDR1 LGHNT and CDR2 FRNRAP. The CDR3 sequence: CASGLGLAGDQETQYF. CDR3 bases: TGTGCTAGTGGTTTGGGACTAGCGGGGGACCAAGAGACCCAGTACTTC.

This clonotype has ten or more counts. This chain joins TRBV3-1 and TRBJ2-3; D ambiguous. The length of the CDR3 is 12 residues. The ends were cut back, 0 bases at V and 8 bases at J, with 6 bases in the middle. The V gene's germline CDR1 is LGHDT and CDR2 YNNKEL (reference sequence). For the CDR3, the DNA is TGTGCCAGCAGCCAAGAAGCCATTACGCAGTATTTT. Translation: CASSQEAITQYF.

As regards this clonotype: This may stem from a read error, because a much larger clone lies one nucleotide away. The rearrangement links TRBV5-1 to TRBJ2-1; no definite D call. The CDR3 sequence is 15 residues long. Looked up from germline, CDR1 is SGHRS and CDR2 is YFSETQ. Trimming pared 0 bases from V and 10 bases from J, leaving 17 bases between. The CDR3 loop reads CASSLGGGGTKEQFF. Written as DNA, the CDR3 is TGCGCCAGCAGCTTGGGCGGCGGCGGAACTAAGGAGCAGTTCTTC.

Worth noting for this clonotype: It may be a read error: a sequence one base away is much more abundant. The chain is built from TRBV29-1 and TRBJ2-1; no clear D. V was pared by 7 bases and J by 13 bases, with 26 bases between. The germline CDR1 and CDR2 sequences are SQVTM and ANQGSEA. The CDR3 has 14 amino acids. CDR3 DNA: TGCAGCGCTGTGCCCCCGACACTTCAAGAGACCCAGTTCTTC. Its protein product is CSAVPPTLQETQFF.

This clonotype was observed a few times. The V and J genes are TRBV12-3 or TRBV12-4 and TRBJ1-2; TRBD1 matches 7 bases. This CDR3 region has 11 residues. V shed 5 bases and J 11 bases; nucleotides not matched to a gene: 5. Here the CDR3 reads CASSKGQFYTF. CDR3 in DNA: TGTGCCAGCAGTAAGGGACAGTTTTACACCTTC.

This clonotype has a handful of counts. This chain joins TRBV7-6 and TRBJ1-1; a possible D gene is TRBD1 (5 bases). With 5 bases removed from V and 3 bases from J, the gap between germline ends came to 19 bases. The germline V gene has CDR1 SGHVS and CDR2 FNYEAQ. The CDR3 runs to 16 residues. The CDR3 nucleotides are TGTGCCAGCAGCCTGAAAAGACTAGCGGGGGACACTGAAGCTTTCTTT. Translating it yields CASSLKRLAGDTEAFF.

This clonotype was seen ten or more times. The chain employs TRBV12-3 or TRBV12-4 and TRBJ2-5, with 7 bases aligning to TRBD2. The CDR3 runs to 14 residues. The V gene end was trimmed by 8 bases and the J gene end by 4 bases; junction bases not matched to a gene: 10. The DNA of the CDR3 is TGTGCCAGCCTTCCCCACGGGGGGTCAGAGACCCAGTACTTC. This sequence encodes CASLPHGGSETQYF.

This clonotype was counted once. One end of the junction is discordant with germline, which a read error may explain. The rearrangement uses TRBV7-3 and TRBJ2-6, with D hard to call. Germline lookup yields CDR1 SGHTA and CDR2 FQGTGA. The CDR3 extends over 14 amino acids. CDR3 region: CTSSSTVRANVLTF. The CDR3 nucleotides read TGTACCAGCAGCTCCACAGTGAGGGCCAACGTCCTGACTTTC. Filled out from reference TRBV7-3 and TRBJ2-6, the complete variable domain reads GAGVSQTPSNKVTEKGKYVELRCDPISGHTALYWYRQSLGQGPEFLIYFQGTGAADDSGLPNDRFFAVRPEGSVSTLKIQRTERGDSAVYLCTSSSTVRANVLTFGAGSRLTVL.

Details on this clonotype: This may arise from a read error, as a much more abundant clone is one base away. The genes are TRBV12-3 or TRBV12-4 and TRBJ2-7; no clear D. V was clipped by 5 bases and J by 2 bases, with 10 bases between them. This CDR3 comprises 13 residues. The CDR3 DNA follows: TGTGCCAGCAGTGTAGACCTAACCTACGAGCAGTACTTC. It specifies CASSVDLTYEQYF.

The rearrangement joins TRBV4-1 to TRBJ2-4; perhaps TRBD1 as D (6 bases). V was shortened by 0 bases and J by 4 bases, with 10 bases between the two germline ends. CDR1 is MGHRA, CDR2 YSYEKL, per germline. The CDR3 contains 15 residues. The CDR3, as DNA: TGCGCCAGCAGCCAAGAGGACAGAATAAAAAACATTCAGTACTTC. This translates into CASSQEDRIKNIQYF.